A selection of T cell receptor beta chains follows, all from one sample in a study of cytomegalovirus exposure and HLA in healthy donors. Using immunoSEQ multiplex PCR, the repertoire was profiled, and TCRdb retains in-frame clones only, with some absent. The data show 85,000 to 130,000 clones, roughly 76% seen once. The sequenced sample was PBMCs. The receptor set was obtained from a woman in her forties or fifties in good health and CMV-seropositive. The CDR3 runs from the conserved cysteine through the conserved F or W. Fields, in order: clone size, D gene, CDR3 length, J gene, V gene, CDR3 DNA, CDR3 protein. The D gene is left open where the match is weak. Expanded clones are given a class, and other clones once, few, many or no size at all.

NA NA 14 TRBJ2-7 TRBV7-9 TGTTCCAGCAGCGTCGAAGGGAGCTCCTACGAGCAGTACTTC CSSSVEGSSYEQYF
NA NA 15 TRBJ1-3 TRBV4-1 TGCGCCAGCAGCCAAGACGAGGGAAGGGGAAACACCATATATTTT CASSQDEGRGNTIYF
NA TRBD1 16 TRBJ1-5 TRBV4-1 TGCGCCAGCAGCCAGGTTTTGACAGGGGCTGGTCAGCCCCAGCATTTT CASSQVLTGAGQPQHF
NA TRBD2 17 TRBJ2-1 TRBV6-4 TGTGCCAGCAGTGTAAGGCTAGCGGGGGCCTCCTACAATGAGCAGTTCTTC CASSVRLAGASYNEQFF
NA NA 16 TRBJ2-7 TRBV5-1 TGCGCCAGCAGCTTGGCCGGTGGGGGCCTCTCCTACGAGCAGTACTTC CASSLAGGGLSYEQYF
NA NA 14 TRBJ2-5 TRBV7-9 TGTGCCAGCAGCTTAGAGGGGGGGCGAGAGACCCAGTACTTC CASSLEGGRETQYF
once NA 15 TRBJ1-1 TRBV15 TGTGCCACCAGCAGAGTAATCACCACCCTAACTGAAGCTTTCTTT CATSRVITTLTEAFF
few NA 17 TRBJ1-5 TRBV10-1 TGCGCCAGCTCCCCCCAGGGGCGGTTTTTTAGCAATCAGCCCCAGCATTTT CASSPQGRFFSNQPQHF
NA NA 12 TRBJ1-1 TRBV7-2 TGTGCCAGCGGGCTCGGGGTCACTGAAGCTTTCTTT CASGLGVTEAFF
NA NA 15 TRBJ2-7 TRBV11-2 TGTGCCAGCAGCTTCGGTGAAAACCGACCGGGGGAGCAGTACTTC CASSFGENRPGEQYF
NA NA 13 TRBJ1-5 TRBV30 TGTGCCTGGAGTGATCGGTCCGATCAGCCCCAGCATTTT CAWSDRSDQPQHF
NA NA 12 TRBJ2-7 TRBV28 TGTGCCAGCGTCACAGAGTCCTACGAGCAGTACTTC CASVTESYEQYF
NA NA 14 TRBJ2-7 TRBV19 TGTGCCAGTAGTCAGGGGAGGGGATCCTACGAGCAGTACTTC CASSQGRGSYEQYF
once TRBD1 14 TRBJ2-7 TRBV18 TGTGCCAGCTCATGGGGACAGGGGGCATACGAGCAGTACTTC CASSWGQGAYEQYF
NA NA 13 TRBJ1-4 TRBV7-9 TGTGCCAGCAGCTTTTCCCCTAGAGAAAAACTGTTTTTT CASSFSPREKLFF
once TRBD1 13 TRBJ1-2 TRBV28 TGTGCCAGCTCAGGGGGGTTGGTGTATGGCTACACCTTC CASSGGLVYGYTF
NA TRBD1 15 TRBJ1-6 TRBV19 TGTGCCAGTAGTCCGCGGACAGGATATAATTCACCCCTCCACTTT CASSPRTGYNSPLHF
NA NA 14 TRBJ2-3 TRBV30 TGTTCGATATATAGTGCGGCTAGCACAGATACGCAGTATTTT CSIYSAASTDTQYF
NA NA 15 TRBJ2-1 TRBV7-2 TGTGCCAGCAGCATCGGGACTGTCCTCTACAATGAGCAGTTCTTC CASSIGTVLYNEQFF
NA TRBD1 15 TRBJ2-7 TRBV5-4 TGTGCCAGCAGTCCACCGGGACAGGGGGAAGACGAGCAGTACTTC CASSPPGQGEDEQYF
NA TRBD1 16 TRBJ2-7 TRBV27 TGTGCCAGCAGTTTAGTGGCGGGACAGGGGGTTTACGAGCAGTACTTC CASSLVAGQGVYEQYF
NA NA 14 TRBJ1-1 TRBV5-1 TGCGCCAGCAGCTACGTTCAAGGGGACACTGAAGCTTTCTTT CASSYVQGDTEAFF
NA NA 14 TRBJ1-2 TRBV15 TGTGCCACCAGCATAAGTAGAGTTTCGAGTGGCTACACCTTC CATSISRVSSGYTF
NA TRBD1 12 TRBJ1-5 TRBV30 TGTGCCTGGGGACAGGGGCATCAGCCCCAGCATTTT CAWGQGHQPQHF
few TRBD1 15 TRBJ1-2 TRBV10-3 TGTGCCATCGGGCTGACGACAGGGGGGGCCTATGGCTACACCTTC CAIGLTTGGAYGYTF
NA NA 18 TRBJ1-6 TRBV9 TGTGCCAGCAGCCCGACGACAGCAAGATACTCCTATAATTCACCCCTCCACTTT CASSPTTARYSYNSPLHF
NA NA 16 TRBJ1-1 TRBV27 TGTGCCAGCAGTTTGACGACAGGACCACCGAACACTGAAGCTTTCTTT CASSLTTGPPNTEAFF
few NA 15 TRBJ1-4 TRBV5-6 TGTGCCAGCAGCTTTCCACGGAGGGGTAATGAAAAACTGTTTTTT CASSFPRRGNEKLFF
NA NA 14 TRBJ1-2 TRBV27 TGTGCCAGCAGTCCCTCAGCGGTCTCCTATGGCTACACCTTC CASSPSAVSYGYTF
NA TRBD2 15 TRBJ2-5 TRBV25-1 TGTGCCAGCAGTCGGTTCGGGGGGGCCGGGGAGACCCAGTACTTC CASSRFGGAGETQYF
NA NA 14 TRBJ1-4 TRBV7-2 TGTGCCAGCAGCTTAGAACTGAGGGATGAAAAACTGTTTTTT CASSLELRDEKLFF
NA NA 14 TRBJ1-2 TRBV6-5 TGTGCCAGCAGTTACTCGGGGGGTGGAGATGGCTACACCTTC CASSYSGGGDGYTF
NA NA 12 TRBJ1-2 TRBV11-2 TGTGCCAGCAGCAGCGAAGGGGATGGCTACACCTTC CASSSEGDGYTF
many NA 15 TRBJ2-7 TRBV7-2 TGTGCCAGCAGCTACCGACAGCGAAGCGCCTACGAGCAGTACTTC CASSYRQRSAYEQYF
few TRBD2 15 TRBJ2-5 TRBV7-3 TGTGCCAGCAGCTTGGCTAGCGGGGGGGCGGAGACCCAGTACTTC CASSLASGGAETQYF
NA NA 14 TRBJ2-7 TRBV6-6 TGTGCCAGCAGACCAACAGGGAGCTCCTACGAGCAGTACTTC CASRPTGSSYEQYF
NA NA 14 TRBJ1-2 TRBV14 TGTGCCAGCAAAGCCGGGTTGGGGGCAGCTGGCTACACCTTC CASKAGLGAAGYTF
NA NA 11 TRBJ1-1 TRBV5-4 TGTGCCAGCAGTGACTGGGCTGAAGCTTTCTTT CASSDWAEAFF
NA TRBD1 14 TRBJ1-2 TRBV4-1 TGCGCCAGCAGCCAACCTACCGACAGGGCTGGCTACACCTTC CASSQPTDRAGYTF
NA NA 14 TRBJ1-4 TRBV5-1 TGCGCCAGCAGCCCGGGACACCTAAATGAAAAACTGTTTTTT CASSPGHLNEKLFF
NA TRBD1 15 TRBJ1-1 TRBV19 TGTGCCAGTAGTCACCGGGACAGGGGCGGGGGTGAAGCTTTCTTT CASSHRDRGGGEAFF
NA TRBD2 16 TRBJ2-1 TRBV4-3 TGCGCCAGCAGCCAAGATCTTGGGACTAGAAACAATGAGCAGTTCTTC CASSQDLGTRNNEQFF
few NA 15 TRBJ1-2 TRBV6-5 TGTGCCAGCAGTTACGACAGAGATACTAACTATGGCTACACCTTC CASSYDRDTNYGYTF
NA NA 15 TRBJ1-2 TRBV6-1 TGTGCCAGCATCCTGGGACAACCTATGTCGAGGGGCTACACCTTC CASILGQPMSRGYTF